This is a list of T cell receptor beta chains from one sample in a study of T cell responses to AZD1222 COVID-19 vaccine. Clones were sequenced by immunoSEQ multiplex PCR, and TCRdb holds only the in-frame ones, with some missing. The data show 95,000 to 150,000 clones, almost 95% seen once. The input for sequencing was peripheral blood, taken on day 0 of AZD1222 vaccination. The receptors originated from an adult in good health. The CDR3 runs from the conserved cysteine through the conserved F or W. The D gene is left open where the match is weak. The listing skips clone size in some rows; elsewhere it reads once, few, many or a size class.

V gene	D gene	J gene	clone size	CDR3 protein	CDR3 DNA
TRBV24-1	-	TRBJ2-2	-	CATSGPVNTGELFF	TGTGCCACCAGTGGCCCAGTGAACACCGGGGAGCTGTTTTTT
TRBV3-1/TRBV3-2	-	TRBJ2-2	once	CASSQALNTGELFF	TGTGCCAGCAGCCAAGCACTTAACACCGGGGAGCTGTTTTTT
TRBV6-5	TRBD2	TRBJ2-1	-	CASKPAGSYNEQFF	TGTGCCAGCAAACCAGCGGGGTCCTACAATGAGCAGTTCTTC
TRBV5-4	-	TRBJ2-2	-	CASKLGPGELFF	TGTGCCAGCAAACTGGGGCCCGGGGAGCTGTTTTTT
TRBV5-4	TRBD2	TRBJ2-1	-	CASSLGVSSGEQFF	TGTGCCAGCAGCTTGGGGGTGTCTAGCGGGGAGCAGTTCTTC
TRBV14	-	TRBJ1-1	-	CASSQYSGEAEAFF	TGTGCCAGCAGCCAGTACTCGGGAGAGGCTGAAGCTTTCTTT
TRBV20-1	-	TRBJ2-5	-	CSAGPRETQYF	TGCAGTGCAGGCCCCCGGGAGACCCAGTACTTC
TRBV30	-	TRBJ1-2	-	CAWSVPARRGYTF	TGTGCCTGGAGTGTACCCGCCAGACGTGGCTACACCTTC
TRBV4-1	-	TRBJ1-1	-	CASSLYGQGSNTEAFF	TGCGCCAGCAGCCTATACGGGCAGGGGTCGAACACTGAAGCTTTCTTT
TRBV7-9	TRBD1	TRBJ2-7	-	CASSVTGGREQYF	TGTGCCAGCAGCGTCACAGGGGGAAGGGAGCAGTACTTC
TRBV6-5	-	TRBJ1-5	-	CASSPGRNQPQHF	TGTGCCAGCAGCCCCGGTAGGAATCAGCCCCAGCATTTT
TRBV5-4	-	TRBJ1-4	-	CASSLGEKLFF	TGTGCCAGCAGCTTGGGAGAAAAACTGTTTTTT
TRBV3-1/TRBV3-2	-	TRBJ1-2	-	CASSRGTGPHYGYTF	TGTGCCAGCAGCCGAGGCACAGGGCCGCACTATGGCTACACCTTC
TRBV7-2	-	TRBJ2-2	-	CASSLVGGGNTGELFF	TGTGCCAGCAGCTTAGTCGGGGGAGGCAACACCGGGGAGCTGTTTTTT
TRBV9	TRBD1	TRBJ1-6	once	CASSADRGRSSYNSPLHF	TGTGCCAGCAGCGCTGACAGGGGCCGGAGCTCCTATAATTCACCCCTCCACTTT
TRBV2	-	TRBJ2-5	-	CASRPETQYF	TGTGCCAGCAGGCCGGAGACCCAGTACTTC
TRBV19	-	TRBJ1-1	-	CASSKVGLEAFF	TGTGCCAGTAGTAAAGTCGGTCTTGAAGCTTTCTTT
TRBV6-5	TRBD1	TRBJ1-6	-	CASSRQGGSDSPLHF	TGTGCCAGTTCTCGCCAAGGGGGCTCGGATTCACCCCTCCACTTT
TRBV6-6	-	TRBJ2-3	-	CASSYSISTDTQYF	TGTGCCAGCAGTTACTCGATTTCAACAGATACGCAGTATTTT
TRBV5-6	-	TRBJ1-5	-	CASSPYGYSNQPQHF	TGTGCCAGCAGCCCCTACGGTTATAGCAATCAGCCCCAGCATTTT
TRBV1	-	TRBJ1-2	-	CTSSQEGSNYGYTF	TGCACCAGCAGCCAAGAAGGCAGTAACTATGGCTACACCTTC
TRBV9	-	TRBJ1-2	-	CASSVVGGSYGYTF	TGTGCCAGCAGCGTAGTTGGGGGGAGCTATGGCTACACCTTC
TRBV21-1	-	TRBJ2-2	-	CASSDREPTGETGELFF	TGTGCCAGCAGCGACCGAGAGCCGACAGGGGAAACCGGGGAGCTGTTTTTT
TRBV7-9	-	TRBJ2-3	-	CASSRGGAQYF	TGTGCCTCCTCGAGGGGCGGTGCGCAGTATTTT